Below, one T cell receptor (beta chain) is given with its context. Its antigen is undetermined. This specimen comes from a study of cytomegalovirus exposure and HLA in healthy donors. Looking at the study overall: Earlier sequencing of about 200 million T cells yielded 90 million to 140 million unique TCR beta sequences. Findings and limits, study-wide: In presence/absence analyses, roughly uniform sequencing depth across donors was assumed.

The PCR had 60 Vbeta and 13 Jbeta primers. Authors' data handling: In a later analysis, of tens of millions of unique beta chains, 9 million to 11 million appeared in at least two donors. Here immunoSEQ multiplex PCR was the method, and the copy in TCRdb shows in-frame clones only, minus some. The DNA was the basis for D and trimming; V, J and clone size are from that table. The table shows approximately 70,000 clones, with about 70% occurring only once. The TCR comes from a man between 35 and 55 years old in good health and CMV-seropositive. The sequencing sample was made of PBMCs.

The CDR3 sequence is CASSGQGAEPYEQYF. The CDR3 nucleotides are TGTGCCAGCAGCGGACAAGGGGCAGAACCCTACGAGCAGTACTTC. The chain couples TRBV5-6 to TRBJ2-7, with a possible D match to TRBD1 (5 bases). CDR1 and CDR2 (germline): SGHDT, YYEEEE. The CDR3 is made up of 15 amino acids. The V and J ends lost 4 bases and 2 bases respectively, with 16 bases between them.